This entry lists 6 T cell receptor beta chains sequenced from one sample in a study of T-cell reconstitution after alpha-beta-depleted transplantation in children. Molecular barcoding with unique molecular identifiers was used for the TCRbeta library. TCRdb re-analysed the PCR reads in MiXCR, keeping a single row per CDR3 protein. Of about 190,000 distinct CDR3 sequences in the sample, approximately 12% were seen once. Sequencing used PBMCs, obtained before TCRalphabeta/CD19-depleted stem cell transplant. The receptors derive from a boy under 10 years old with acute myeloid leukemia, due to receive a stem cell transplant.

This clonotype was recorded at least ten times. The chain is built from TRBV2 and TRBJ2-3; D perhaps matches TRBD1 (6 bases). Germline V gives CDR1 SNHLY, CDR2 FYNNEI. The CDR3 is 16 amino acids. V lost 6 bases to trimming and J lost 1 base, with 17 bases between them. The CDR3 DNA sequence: TGTGCCAGCAGGACCGACAGGACCTTCGGCACAGATACGCAGTATTTT. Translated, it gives CASRTDRTFGTDTQYF.

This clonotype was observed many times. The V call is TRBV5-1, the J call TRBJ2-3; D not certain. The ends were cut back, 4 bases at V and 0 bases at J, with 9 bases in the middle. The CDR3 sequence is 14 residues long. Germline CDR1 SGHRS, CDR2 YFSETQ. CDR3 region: CASSPLLSTDTQYF. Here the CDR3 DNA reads TGCGCCAGCAGCCCGCTGTTAAGCACAGATACGCAGTATTTT.

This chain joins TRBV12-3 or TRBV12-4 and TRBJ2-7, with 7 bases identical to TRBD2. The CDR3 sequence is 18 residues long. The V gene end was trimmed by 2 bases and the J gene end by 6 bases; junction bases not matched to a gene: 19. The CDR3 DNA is TGTGCCAGCAGTTTATTGCATTTTGTGGGACTACCCACACTCGAGCAGTACTTC. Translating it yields CASSLLHFVGLPTLEQYF.

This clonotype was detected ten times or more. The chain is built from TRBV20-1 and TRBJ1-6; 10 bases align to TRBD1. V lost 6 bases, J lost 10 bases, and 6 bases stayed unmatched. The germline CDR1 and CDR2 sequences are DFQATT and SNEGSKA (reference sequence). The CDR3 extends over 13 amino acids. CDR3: CSARGQGESPLHF. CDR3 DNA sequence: TGCAGTGCCCGCGGACAGGGGGAATCACCCCTCCACTTT.

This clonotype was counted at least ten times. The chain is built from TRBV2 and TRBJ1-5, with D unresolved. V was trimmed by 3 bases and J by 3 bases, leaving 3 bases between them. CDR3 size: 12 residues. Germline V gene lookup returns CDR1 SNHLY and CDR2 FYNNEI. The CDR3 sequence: CASSDPNQPQHF. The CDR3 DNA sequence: TGTGCCAGCAGTGACCCCAATCAGCCCCAGCATTTT.

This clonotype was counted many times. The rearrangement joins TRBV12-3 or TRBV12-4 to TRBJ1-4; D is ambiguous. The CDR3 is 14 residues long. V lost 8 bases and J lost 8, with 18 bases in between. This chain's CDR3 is CASDRPRGQEKLFF. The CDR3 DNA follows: TGTGCCAGCGACCGACCGCGAGGGCAGGAAAAACTGTTTTTT.